The 10 T cell receptor beta chains in this list originate from one sample, sequenced in a study of cytomegalovirus exposure and HLA in healthy donors (dated by TCRdb to about 2017). Receptors were amplified or captured by the immunoSEQ multiplex PCR assay. For the multiplex PCR, a mixture combining 60 forward primers for TCR Vbeta segments and 13 reverse primers for TCR Jbeta segments was used. TCRdb holds this immuneACCESS table with in-frame rearrangements only. Some clones are missing; in checked studies, unresolved V genes explain under half, and the rest has no known cause. This sample holds roughly 100,000 clones; 78% were observed only once. About 5.3% of the sample belongs to the ten largest clones. Material for sequencing was PBMCs. The origin of the receptors is a male donor in good health and CMV-seronegative.

The chain carries TRBV27 and TRBJ2-3; 14 bases are shared with TRBD2. The V segment lost 4 bases and the J segment 4 bases; nucleotides outside the gene matches: 10. The CDR3 is made up of 18 amino acids. Germline CDR1 and CDR2: MNHEY and SMNVEV (reference sequence). Here the CDR3 DNA reads TGTGCCAGCAGTTACGCAGGGACTAGCGGGAGAGGTTCAGATACGCAGTATTTT. Encoded protein: CASSYAGTSGRGSDTQYF.

Here the CDR3 DNA reads TGCGCCAGCAGCTCACTAGCGGGCGCCCCATGGGGGACCCAGTACTTC. It encodes CASSSLAGAPWGTQYF. The genes are TRBV5-1 and TRBJ2-5, with 9 bases lining up with TRBD2. This CDR3 is built from 16 residues. Germline V lookup: CDR1 SGHRS, CDR2 YFSETQ. Losses at the gene ends were 3 bases for V and 7 bases for J; bases not matched to a gene: 13.

This chain uses TRBV18 with TRBJ1-1; 10 bases match TRBD1. Germline CDR1 KGHSH, CDR2 LQKENI. With V trimmed by 0 bases and J by 0 bases, 1 base remained unmatched. The CDR3 extends over 16 amino acids. The CDR3 reads CASSPPGQGMNTEAFF. In DNA, the CDR3 is TGTGCCAGCTCACCACCGGGACAGGGGATGAACACTGAAGCTTTCTTT.

The chain combines TRBV18 with TRBJ1-5, with D tentatively TRBD1 (5 bases). The germline V gene has CDR1 KGHSH and CDR2 LQKENI. Trimming took off 5 bases at V and 5 bases at J, with 10 bases between the two ends. The CDR3 has 13 residues. CDR3 nucleotides: TGTGCCAGCTCAACAAGGGGTGATCAGCCCCAGCATTTT. Its translation is CASSTRGDQPQHF. The full variable domain, rest sourced from reference TRBV18 and TRBJ1-5, is NAGVMQNPRHLVRRRGQEARLRCSPMKGHSHVYWYRQLPEEGLKFMVYLQKENIIDESGMPKERFSAEFPKEGPSILRIQQVVRGDSAAYFCASSTRGDQPQHFGDGTRLSIL.

The rearrangement links TRBV27 to TRBJ1-1, with 10 bases that match TRBD1. The germline V gene has CDR1 MNHEY and CDR2 SMNVEV (reference sequence). The junction had 3 bases not matched to a gene; V was cut back by 0 bases and J by 5 bases. The CDR3 is made up of 15 amino acids. The CDR3 sequence is CASSLSTGGMTEAFF. CDR3 coding DNA: TGTGCCAGCAGTTTATCGACAGGGGGCATGACTGAAGCTTTCTTT.

The chain is built from TRBV21-1 and TRBJ2-7; the DNA was not used to check the table's D call, TRBD2. TRBV21-1 is deemed a pseudogene. The CDR3 has 18 amino acids. CDR3 DNA: TGTGCCAGCAGCAAAATCATCCTAGCGGGAGGGCTTCTCTACGAGCAGTACTTC. Translated: CASSKIILAGGLLYEQYF.

The table lists this clone with a few counts. The chain joins TRBV9 to TRBJ2-6, with D tentatively TRBD1 (6 bases). This CDR3 is 13 amino acids long. V was trimmed by 7 bases and J by 4 bases, leaving 9 bases between them. In germline, CDR1 is SGDLS, CDR2 YYNGEE. Here the CDR3 DNA reads TGTGCCAGCGGGGGCGCGGGGGCCAACGTCCTGACTTTC. Its translation is CASGGAGANVLTF.

The chain employs TRBV28 and TRBJ1-5; perhaps TRBD1 as D (5 bases). V lost 5 bases and J lost 3, with 8 bases in between. Germline CDR1 reads MDHEN; CDR2 reads SYDVKM. CDR3 length: 13 residues. The CDR3, as DNA: TGTGCCAGCAGTCGACAGTTCAATCAGCCCCAGCATTTT. The encoded protein is CASSRQFNQPQHF.

This clone has a handful of counts. The chain uses TRBV30 and TRBJ1-4; TRBD1 might be the D (6 bases). Trimming left V 2 bases short and J 2 bases short, with 9 bases between. The CDR3 runs 14 residues. From germline, CDR1 is GTSNPN and CDR2 SVGIG (reference sequence). CDR3 nucleotide sequence: TGTGCCTGGAGTACAGGGAGTACTAATGAAAAACTGTTTTTT. It encodes CAWSTGSTNEKLFF.

The V and J genes are TRBV27 and TRBJ1-4; TRBD1 is a possible D gene (5 bases). V lost 6 bases, J lost 7 bases, and 15 bases lay in between. The CDR3 is made up of 14 amino acids. Germline V gene data show CDR1 as MNHEY and CDR2 as SMNVEV (reference sequence). The CDR3 DNA is TGTGCCAGCAGAAGGGCGGGGCCGGGTGAAAAACTGTTTTTT. It specifies CASRRAGPGEKLFF.